This T cell receptor beta chain was observed in a study of early T cells in non-severe SARS-CoV-2 infection. TCRdb independently ran MiXCR on the 5' RACE reads; one entry per CDR3 protein. The sample lists about 50,000 distinct CDR3 sequences, 6.2% occurring once. This clonotype was detected ten times or more. The TCR originated in an adult who was a healthcare worker with PCR-confirmed SARS-CoV-2 infection or an uninfected control (not recorded which). The source was whole blood, collected at baseline.

CDR3: CSARALAGSYTGELFF. CDR3 DNA: TGCAGTGCTAGAGCACTAGCGGGATCTTACACCGGGGAGCTGTTTTTT. The genes are TRBV20-1 and TRBJ2-2, with 10 bases lining up with TRBD2. CDR1 and CDR2 from the germline V gene are DFQATT and SNEGSKA (reference sequence). The CDR3 sequence is 16 residues long. V lost 1 base and J lost 3; bases outside the gene matches: 5.